What follows is one T cell receptor beta chain and its context. This sample was taken from a study of blood T cell repertoires in COVID-19. Only in-frame clones appear in the TCRdb table, and some are missing; sequencing was by immunoSEQ multiplex PCR. This sample has over 85,000 clones, with 60% to 80% found just once. Sequences were obtained from peripheral blood. This receptor was identified in a woman of 80 years or more with active or convalescent COVID-19.

The CDR3 here is CASSHSGREETQYF. The CDR3 coding sequence is TGTGCCAGCAGCCATAGCGGGAGGGAAGAGACCCAGTACTTC. V gene TRBV6-6 combines with J gene TRBJ2-5, with 11 nucleotides matching TRBD2. The V segment lost 6 bases and the J segment 3 bases; nucleotides outside the gene matches: 3. Germline-derived CDR1 and CDR2 are MNHNY and SVGAGI (reference sequence). This CDR3 region has 14 residues.